This T cell receptor (beta chain) came from a study of shared clonotypes between healthy human individuals. At the level of the study: The plates for each donor numbered three CD4 naive, three CD4 memory, two CD8 naive and one CD8 memory.

V lost 5 bases and J lost 0, with 7 bases in between. This CDR3 has 13 residues. Germline CDR1 and CDR2: MNHEY and SVGAGI. CD8 cells classed as naive were CD45RO-negative and positively selected for CCR7, excluding terminally differentiated effector memory CD45RA+ cells. At deep level, the assay was performed. This table comes from immunoSEQ multiplex PCR, and its TCRdb copy is limited to in-frame clones, with some not included. The table includes approximately 740,000 clones, nearly 95% detected once. This chain links TRBV6-5 with TRBJ2-5; D not resolved. The sample comprised naive CD8+ T cells sorted from blood. This sequence was found in a young man in good health. CDR3 DNA: TGTGCCAGCAGTATACAGAACCAAGAGACCCAGTACTTC. Protein: CASSIQNQETQYF.